The 20 T cell receptor beta chains listed next were all sequenced from one sample in a study of cytotoxic CD8 clonotypes in ibrutinib-treated CLL. The assay was immunoSEQ multiplex PCR, and TCRdb's table has in-frame clones only and misses some. The data contain fewer than 45,000 clones, approximately 51% of them singletons. The input for sequencing was PBMCs, taken before ibrutinib treatment. These receptors all come from a human donor with chronic lymphocytic leukemia.

CDR3 sequence reads: CASSLGSDYGYTF. CDR3 DNA sequence: TGTGCCAGCAGCTTGGGCAGTGACTATGGCTACACCTTC. The chain joins TRBV11-2 to TRBJ1-2; D gene ambiguous. Germline CDR1 SGHAT, CDR2 FQNNGV. The CDR3 contains 13 residues. Trimming removed 3 bases at V and 3 bases at J, with 8 bases between.

V and J are TRBV29-1 and TRBJ1-1; 7 bases match TRBD1. The germline CDR1 and CDR2 sequences are SQVTM and ANQGSEA. The CDR3 consists of 14 residues. V trimming: 6 bases; J trimming: 0 bases; junction bases outside the gene matches: 7. CDR3 coding DNA: TGCAGCGTCGGCAGGGACAGTATGAACACTGAAGCTTTCTTT. Protein: CSVGRDSMNTEAFF.

This clone was observed a few times. The V and J genes are TRBV4-1 and TRBJ1-2; D is unclear. Germline V gives CDR1 MGHRA, CDR2 YSYEKL. The CDR3 runs 15 residues. With 0 bases removed from V and 1 base from J, the gap between germline ends came to 9 bases. CDR3 sequence reads: CASSQEEGYNYGYTF. The CDR3 region has the DNA TGCGCCAGCAGCCAAGAGGAGGGATATAACTATGGCTACACCTTC.

This clone has only a few counts. The chain is built from TRBV7-8 and TRBJ2-3; D gene uncertain. The V end lost 0 bases, the J end lost 2 bases, and 0 bases lay between the germline ends. The CDR3 loop spans 12 amino acids. CDR1 and CDR2 (germline): SGHVS, FQNEAQ. CDR3 amino acids: CASSLATDTQYF. The CDR3 DNA sequence: TGTGCCAGCAGCTTAGCCACAGATACGCAGTATTTT.

J is TRBJ1-1 and V is TRBV18, with no clear D. CDR3 size: 14 residues. Germline V gene data show CDR1 as KGHSH and CDR2 as LQKENI. With 3 bases removed from V and 1 base from J, the gap between germline ends came to 9 bases. The CDR3: CASSPYSSNTEAFF. The DNA for the CDR3 is TGTGCCAGCTCACCTTACTCATCGAACACTGAAGCTTTCTTT.

A few counts support this clone. The genes are TRBV19 and TRBJ1-1; 7 positions match TRBD1. Trimming at V came to 7 bases and at J to 6 bases, leaving 5 bases not matched to a gene. CDR1 LNHDA and CDR2 SQIVND come from the germline V gene (reference sequence). The CDR3 runs 12 residues. Written as DNA, the CDR3 is TGTGCCAGTATGTATGGGACAGCTGAAGCTTTCTTT. Protein sequence: CASMYGTAEAFF.

The chain couples TRBV28 to TRBJ1-1; the match to TRBD1 covers 7 bases. This CDR3 contains 15 residues. Germline CDR1 is MDHEN and CDR2 is SYDVKM. Unmatched junction bases numbered 2, after V lost 1 base and J lost 0 bases. CDR3 region: CASSLLGQLNTEAFF. CDR3 coding DNA: TGTGCCAGCAGTTTATTGGGACAGCTGAACACTGAAGCTTTCTTT.

This clone was observed a handful of times. The CDR3 DNA follows: TGTGCCAGCAGCGTCTATACGTGGGGGGGCGGCACAGATACGCAGTATTTT. As protein: CASSVYTWGGGTDTQYF. This chain connects TRBV9 to TRBJ2-3; D possibly corresponds to TRBD2 (7 bases). V lost 2 bases to trimming and J lost 1 base, with 17 bases between them. The CDR3 consists of 17 residues. Germline CDR1 and CDR2: SGDLS and YYNGEE.

The gene calls are TRBV9 and TRBJ1-3; D gene uncertain. The germline V gene has CDR1 SGDLS and CDR2 YYNGEE. Trimming shortened V by 0 bases and J by 1 base, and 14 bases separated the two germline ends. The CDR3 spans 17 residues. Written as DNA, the CDR3 is TGTGCCAGCAGCGTAGGGCCATTAAAACAGTCTGGAAACACCATATATTTT. Translating it yields CASSVGPLKQSGNTIYF. Looking up the rest from reference TRBV9 and TRBJ1-3 gives the full variable domain: DSGVTQTPKHLITATGQRVTLRCSPRSGDLSVYWYQQSLDQGLQFLIQYYNGEERAKGNILERFSAQQFPDLHSELNLSSLELGDSALYFCASSVGPLKQSGNTIYFGEGSWLTVV.

CDR3 coding DNA: TGTGCCAGCATCAAACGGGGGGTCGGGACCCAGTACTTC. It encodes CASIKRGVGTQYF. V gene TRBV5-6 combines with J gene TRBJ2-5; TRBD2 agrees at 7 bases. This CDR3 is 13 amino acids long. The germline gives CDR1 SGHDT, CDR2 YYEEEE. V shed 6 bases and J 7 bases; nucleotides not matched to a gene: 9.

In DNA, the CDR3 is TGTGCCAGCAGCGAGGGTCGGACTAGCGACGGGGCCAGGTACGAGCAGTACTTC. As protein: CASSEGRTSDGARYEQYF. The J gene is TRBJ2-7, the V gene TRBV9; 9 nucleotides line up with TRBD2. Looked up from germline, CDR1 is SGDLS and CDR2 is YYNGEE. V lost 3 bases to trimming and J lost 4 bases; unmatched junction nucleotides: 17. The CDR3 is 18 amino acids.

This clone has only a few counts. This chain joins TRBV4-2 and TRBJ2-1; 7 positions agree with TRBD2. Germline V gene lookup returns CDR1 LGHNA and CDR2 YNFKEQ. The CDR3 is made up of 16 amino acids. With V trimmed by 3 bases and J by 8 bases, 13 bases remained unmatched. This CDR3 is CASSHLGGTLSDEQFF. As DNA, the CDR3 is TGTGCCAGCAGCCATTTGGGGGGGACCTTGAGTGATGAGCAGTTCTTC.

This clone has more than one count but fewer than ten. The chain uses TRBV15 and TRBJ2-1; the D is unclear. Germline CDR1 is LNHNV and CDR2 is YYDKDF (reference sequence). The CDR3 runs to 11 residues. Between the trimmed V and J ends, which lost 0 bases and 10 bases, there was a span of 4 bases. The CDR3 sequence: CATSRDIEQFF. The DNA for the CDR3 is TGTGCCACCAGCAGAGATATCGAGCAGTTCTTC.

This clone was seen only a few times. The chain employs TRBV5-1 and TRBJ1-2; TRBD1 is a possible D gene (6 bases). The CDR3 runs 14 residues. Germline CDR1 SGHRS, CDR2 YFSETQ. V shed 3 bases and J shed 4 bases, with 13 bases lying between them. This CDR3 reads CASSSGAGVYGYTF. The CDR3 bases are TGCGCCAGCAGCTCGGGGGCTGGGGTCTATGGCTACACCTTC.

The chain employs TRBV5-1 and TRBJ2-3, with D hard to call. The CDR3 totals 15 residues. Germline V CDR1 and CDR2: SGHRS, YFSETQ. Trimming took 4 bases from V and 2 from J, leaving 14 bases between them. This CDR3 reads CASSVTAGFTDTQYF. CDR3 in DNA: TGCGCCAGCAGCGTTACTGCCGGGTTCACAGATACGCAGTATTTT.

The CDR3 sequence is CSVELRTGPRDEQFF. The CDR3 bases are TGCAGCGTTGAACTTAGGACAGGGCCGCGGGATGAGCAGTTCTTC. This chain connects TRBV29-1 to TRBJ2-1; the match to TRBD1 covers 8 bases. The CDR3 runs 15 residues. Trimming at V came to 2 bases and at J to 8 bases, leaving 11 bases not matched to a gene. CDR1 SQVTM and CDR2 ANQGSEA come from the germline V gene.

The chain employs TRBV6-6 and TRBJ1-4; D is uncertain. This CDR3 region has 12 residues. V was shortened by 5 bases and J by 8 bases, with 9 bases between the two germline ends. Germline assignment: CDR1 MNHNY and CDR2 SVGAGI (reference sequence). CDR3 nucleotide sequence: TGTGCCAGCAGTCCGAGGACGGAAAAACTGTTTTTT. This translates into CASSPRTEKLFF.

The chain couples TRBV7-2 to TRBJ1-3, with 8 bases fitting TRBD1. V lost 2 bases and J lost 2; bases outside the gene matches: 5. Per the germline V gene, CDR1 is SGHTA and CDR2 is FQGNSA. The CDR3 extends over 16 amino acids. This CDR3 reads CASSLTSTGAGNTIYF. CDR3 nucleotides: TGTGCCAGCAGCTTAACTTCGACAGGGGCTGGAAACACCATATATTTT.

This clone was recorded a few times. The V and J genes are TRBV5-1 and TRBJ1-6; D is uncertain. This CDR3 spans 14 amino acids. The ends were cut back, 4 bases at V and 5 bases at J, with 10 bases in the middle. Germline CDR1 and CDR2: SGHRS and YFSETQ. The CDR3 reads CASSLEGDNSPLHF. The DNA of the CDR3 is TGCGCCAGCAGCCTGGAGGGAGATAATTCACCCCTCCACTTT. The complete variable domain, with remaining parts taken from reference TRBV5-1 and TRBJ1-6, reads KAGVTQTPRYLIKTRGQQVTLSCSPISGHRSVSWYQQTPGQGLQFLFEYFSETQRNKGNFPGRFSGRQFSNSRSEMNVSTLELGDSALYLCASSLEGDNSPLHFGNGTRLTVT.

A single count supports this clone. CDR3 sequence reads: CASSLGGEGSYEQYF. The CDR3 region has the DNA TGCGCCAGCAGCTTGGGAGGGGAGGGATCCTACGAGCAGTACTTC. This chain connects TRBV5-1 to TRBJ2-7; TRBD2 aligns across 7 bases. In germline, CDR1 is SGHRS, CDR2 YFSETQ. The CDR3 has 15 amino acids. Trimming at V came to 0 bases and at J to 1 base, leaving 4 bases not matched to a gene.